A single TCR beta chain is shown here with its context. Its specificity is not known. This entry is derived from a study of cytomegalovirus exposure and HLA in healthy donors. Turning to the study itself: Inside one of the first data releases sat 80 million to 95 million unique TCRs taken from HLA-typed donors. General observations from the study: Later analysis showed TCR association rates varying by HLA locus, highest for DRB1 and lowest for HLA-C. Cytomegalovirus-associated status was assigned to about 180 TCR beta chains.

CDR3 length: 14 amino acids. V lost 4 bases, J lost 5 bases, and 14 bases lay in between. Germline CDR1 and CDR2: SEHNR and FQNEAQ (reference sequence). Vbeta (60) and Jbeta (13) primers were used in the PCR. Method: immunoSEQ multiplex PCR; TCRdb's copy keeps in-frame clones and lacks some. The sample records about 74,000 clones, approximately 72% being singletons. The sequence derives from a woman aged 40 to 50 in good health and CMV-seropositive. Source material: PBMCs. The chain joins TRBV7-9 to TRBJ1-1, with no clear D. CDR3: CASSSSIGGTEAFF. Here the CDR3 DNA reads TGTGCCAGCAGCTCGAGTATTGGAGGAACTGAAGCTTTCTTT.